Below, 23 T cell receptor beta chains from the same sample are listed, as sequenced in a study of blood T cells in healthy people across ages. Then a second PCR, running about 6 to 12 cycles, was carried out with a sample-barcoded 5' primer and a J-beta primer mix. Using its own MiXCR run on the 5' RACE reads, TCRdb lists one record per CDR3 protein. This sample has roughly 700,000 distinct CDR3 sequences, with about 32% found just once. The sample consisted of blood. The origin of the receptors is a woman at least 80 years old in good health.

The rearrangement links TRBV24-1 to TRBJ1-5; the D gene is possibly TRBD1 (6 bases). Germline V gives CDR1 KGHDR, CDR2 SFDVKD. Trimming left V 0 bases short and J 0 bases short, with 8 bases between. The CDR3 has 16 residues. In DNA, the CDR3 is TGTGCCACCAGTGATTTGCAGGGGCCTAGCAATCAGCCCCAGCATTTT. It is translated as CATSDLQGPSNQPQHF.

This clonotype appeared many times. This sequence joins TRBV14 and TRBJ1-2; D gene unclear. V was cut by 3 bases and J by 4 bases, with 12 bases left in between. The CDR3 runs 14 residues. The germline V gene has CDR1 SGHDN and CDR2 FVKESK. CDR3 residues: CASSQTRGGYGYTF. CDR3 nucleotides: TGTGCCAGCAGCCAGACTCGAGGAGGCTATGGCTACACCTTC.

This clonotype was detected a few times. V is TRBV20-1 and J is TRBJ2-5; the D gene is possibly TRBD2 (7 bases). The CDR3 has 15 residues. CDR1 and CDR2 (germline): DFQATT, SNEGSKA (reference sequence). V dropped 7 bases and J dropped 2 bases, with 20 bases sitting between them. CDR3 amino acids: CSVPVGGGPQETQYF. The CDR3 DNA sequence: TGCAGTGTTCCAGTGGGGGGGGGGCCACAAGAGACCCAGTACTTC.

This clonotype was counted at least ten times. CDR3 coding DNA: TGTGCCAGCAGCCCCGACACCGGCTGGGGCTATGGCTACACCTTC. Residues: CASSPDTGWGYGYTF. This chain connects TRBV5-8 to TRBJ1-2, with D unclear. V lost 4 bases and J lost 4, with 17 bases in between. There are 15 residues in the CDR3. Germline V lookup: CDR1 SGHTS, CDR2 YDEGEE.

Many counts were recorded for this clonotype. The rearrangement uses TRBV5-1 and TRBJ1-6, with 8 bases identical to TRBD1. The germline V gene encodes CDR1 SGHRS and CDR2 YFSETQ. J lost 5 bases, V lost 4 bases, and 2 bases had no gene match. CDR3 size: 14 residues. CDR3: CASSATGDNSPLHF. DNA for the CDR3: TGCGCCAGCAGCGCGACAGGGGATAATTCACCCCTCCACTTT.

This clonotype showed up many times. The genes are TRBV10-3 and TRBJ1-1, with a possible D match to TRBD1 (5 bases). Germline-derived CDR1 and CDR2 are ENHRY and SYGVKD. The V end was cut by 3 bases, the J end by 8 bases, with 13 bases between. The CDR3 is made up of 13 amino acids. The DNA for the CDR3 is TGTGCCATCAGTGACAGGGCCTCGAGAGAAGCTTTCTTT. It codes for CAISDRASREAFF.

This clonotype was counted ten times or more. A single base separates this from a much larger clone, so it may be a read error. This chain links TRBV12-3 or TRBV12-4 with TRBJ2-3, with a tentative D call TRBD1 (5 bases). CDR3 length: 11 residues. V was pared by 6 bases and J by 5 bases, with 6 bases between. CDR3 nucleotides: TGTGCCAGCAGGCAGGGAGATACGCAGTATTTT. This translates into CASRQGDTQYF.

This clonotype was seen many times. The V and J genes are TRBV6-5 and TRBJ1-2; D is possibly TRBD1 (5 bases). V shed 4 bases and J shed 3 bases, with 24 bases lying between them. This CDR3 has 18 residues. Germline lookup yields CDR1 MNHEY and CDR2 SVGAGI. CDR3 coding DNA: TGTGCCAGCAGTTTTTTTTCGCCCCGGTTGGGGGGGTACTATGGCTACACCTTC. Translated, it gives CASSFFSPRLGGYYGYTF.

As to this clonotype: Sequence at one end of the junction differs from germline and may be a read error. The chain joins TRBV7-9 to TRBJ2-3; tentatively, D is TRBD1 (6 bases). The CDR3 is 13 residues long. Per germline, CDR1 SEHNR and CDR2 FQNEAQ (reference sequence). CDR3 sequence reads: CANSPDSTDTQYF. CDR3 coding DNA: TGTGCCAACAGCCCGGACAGCACAGACACGCAGTATTTT.

The chain has TRBV7-3 and TRBJ2-6; D is possibly TRBD1 (6 bases). Trimming shortened V by 4 bases and J by 1 base, and 14 bases separated the two germline ends. The germline V gene has CDR1 SGHTA and CDR2 FQGTGA. This CDR3 is built from 17 residues. The CDR3, as DNA: TGTGCCAGCAGCTCGCCGACAGGATCATCTGGGGCCAACGTCCTGACTTTC. This sequence encodes CASSSPTGSSGANVLTF.

Ten or more counts support this clonotype. The CDR3 spells CSARPGGGQPQHF. CDR3 nucleotide sequence: TGCAGTGCTAGACCAGGGGGCGGCCAGCCCCAGCATTTT. The V call is TRBV20-1, the J call TRBJ1-5, with 8 bases matching TRBD1. J was trimmed by 7 bases and V by 2 bases; bases with no gene match: 4. Germline values: CDR1 DFQATT, CDR2 SNEGSKA (reference sequence). CDR3 size: 13 residues.

Remarks on this clonotype: This clone may be a read error of a much larger clone one base away. This rearrangement joins TRBV12-5 to TRBJ2-5; either TRBD1 or TRBD2 may supply D (5 bases each). CDR3 length equals 13 residues. Trimming stripped 8 bases from V and 4 bases from J, with 14 bases between. Germline V gene data show CDR1 as LGHNT and CDR2 as FRNRAP. Here the CDR3 reads CASLIARGETQYF. CDR3 sequence (DNA): TGTGCTAGTTTGATAGCGAGGGGAGAGACCCAGTACTTC.

This clonotype was counted only a few times. The chain joins TRBV3-1 to TRBJ1-1, with D unclear. The V gene's germline CDR1 is LGHDT and CDR2 YNNKEL (reference sequence). V was shortened by 0 bases and J by 2 bases, with 7 bases between the two germline ends. The CDR3 runs 14 residues. The CDR3 loop is CASSQDFANTEAFF. The CDR3 DNA follows: TGTGCCAGCAGCCAAGATTTCGCAAACACTGAAGCTTTCTTT.

The V and J genes are TRBV7-2 and TRBJ1-1; D is undetermined. Between the trimmed V and J ends, which lost 5 bases and 3 bases, there was a span of 10 bases. The CDR3 covers 13 residues. From germline, CDR1 is SGHTA and CDR2 FQGNSA. CDR3 residues: CASSPRRYTEAFF. The CDR3 DNA follows: TGTGCCAGCAGCCCCCGGAGGTACACTGAAGCTTTCTTT.

This clonotype was counted a few times. The chain uses TRBV28 and TRBJ1-5; the D gene is possibly TRBD1 (6 bases). V lost 4 bases and J 0 bases, leaving 7 bases between the germline ends. CDR1 is MDHEN, CDR2 SYDVKM, per germline. The CDR3 runs 14 residues. The CDR3 loop reads CASSWGHSNQPQHF. CDR3 in DNA: TGTGCCAGCAGTTGGGGGCATAGCAATCAGCCCCAGCATTTT.

In its sample, this clonotype was seen many times. This chain joins TRBV4-3 and TRBJ2-7; possible D gene TRBD1, 6 bases. Deletions cut 2 bases from V and 0 bases from J, with 11 bases between. CDR3 length: 15 residues. CDR1 is LGHNA and CDR2 is YSLEER in the germline V gene. The DNA of the CDR3 is TGCGCCAGCAGCCAATCAGGGGCGAGCTCCTACGAGCAGTACTTC. It yields the protein CASSQSGASSYEQYF.

This clonotype was counted many times. This chain's CDR3 is CATSRDIQGGVDGYTF. The CDR3 coding sequence is TGTGCCACCAGCAGAGATATCCAGGGAGGGGTAGATGGCTACACCTTC. J is TRBJ1-2 and V is TRBV15, with D maybe TRBD1 (5 bases). Germline loops: CDR1 LNHNV, CDR2 YYDKDF (reference sequence). This CDR3 is built from 16 residues. Trimming shortened V by 0 bases and J by 6 bases, and 17 bases separated the two germline ends.

This chain connects TRBV20-1 to TRBJ1-1; D call uncertain. The CDR3 is made up of 14 amino acids. Trimming left V 2 bases short and J 5 bases short, with 15 bases between. Germline V gives CDR1 DFQATT, CDR2 SNEGSKA (reference sequence). The CDR3 reads CSARSQRVGTEAFF. CDR3 DNA: TGCAGTGCTAGATCACAGAGAGTTGGGACTGAAGCTTTCTTT.

This clonotype was counted many times. The chain uses TRBV11-2 and TRBJ2-1; TRBD1 matches at 12 bases. Germline lookup yields CDR1 SGHAT and CDR2 FQNNGV. The CDR3 contains 18 residues. V dropped 6 bases and J dropped 0; count of bases not matched to a gene: 9. The CDR3 here is CASRGDRGLQSSYNEQFF. In DNA form, the CDR3 reads TGTGCCAGCAGAGGGGACAGGGGGCTACAAAGCTCCTACAATGAGCAGTTCTTC.

For this clonotype: It may be a read error: a sequence one base away is much more abundant. The chain carries TRBV20-1 and TRBJ2-3; D is unclear. This CDR3 contains 10 residues. The V gene lost 1 base and the J gene lost 4 bases, with 0 bases spanning the gap. Per the germline V gene, CDR1 is DFQATT and CDR2 is SNEGSKA (reference sequence). CDR3 in DNA: TGCAGTGCTAGAGCAGATACGCAGTATTTT. It specifies CSARADTQYF.

This clonotype has ten or more counts. A much larger clone is a single base away; this may be a read error. The chain has TRBV9 and TRBJ2-4; 7 bases are shared with TRBD2. This CDR3 is built from 14 residues. The germline V gene encodes CDR1 SGDLS and CDR2 YYNGEE. Germline trimming cut 4 bases from V and 10 bases from J; bases unmatched to any gene: 11. CDR3 in amino acids: CASSRGGESNIQYF. The CDR3, as DNA: TGTGCCAGCAGCAGGGGAGGGGAGTCTAATATTCAGTACTTC.

The chain is built from TRBV9 and TRBJ1-2; 7 bases match TRBD1. This CDR3 has 15 amino acids. CDR1 is SGDLS, CDR2 YYNGEE, per germline. The V segment lost 1 base and the J segment 2 bases; nucleotides outside the gene matches: 5. The CDR3 nucleotides are TGTGCCAGCAGCGTAACTGGGGACAGAAACTATGGCTACACCTTC. Its translation is CASSVTGDRNYGYTF.

This chain uses TRBV2 with TRBJ2-3; D remains ambiguous. In germline, CDR1 is SNHLY, CDR2 FYNNEI. The CDR3 runs to 12 residues. V shed 6 bases and J shed 2 bases, with 6 bases lying between them. Written as DNA, the CDR3 is TGTGCCAGCAGAGTCCTCACAGATACGCAGTATTTT. This codes for CASRVLTDTQYF.